This entry lists 10 T cell receptor beta chains sequenced from one sample in a study of T cell responses to AZD1222 COVID-19 vaccine. The data were produced by immunoSEQ multiplex PCR, yet TCRdb's version contains in-frame clones alone and is incomplete. The sample has about 130,000 clones; 89% are singletons. The sequencing here drew on peripheral blood, taken on day 0 of AZD1222 vaccination. All receptors derive from an adult in good health.

This clone was seen more than once but under ten times. V gene TRBV5-6 combines with J gene TRBJ2-5; D unresolved. CDR1 SGHDT and CDR2 YYEEEE come from the germline V gene. Trimming stripped 4 bases from V and 2 bases from J, with 18 bases between. The CDR3 loop spans 16 amino acids. CDR3 coding DNA: TGTGCCAGCAGCCTCTTGGTTGGCTATGCACAAGAGACCCAGTACTTC. This codes for CASSLLVGYAQETQYF. The whole variable domain, filled in from reference TRBV5-6 and TRBJ2-5, reads DAGVTQSPTHLIKTRGQQVTLRCSPKSGHDTVSWYQQALGQGPQFIFQYYEEEERQRGNFPDRFSGHQFPNYSSELNVNALLLGDSALYLCASSLLVGYAQETQYFGPGTRLLVL.

The chain has TRBV19 and TRBJ1-2; D is possibly TRBD1 (6 bases). CDR1 is LNHDA and CDR2 is SQIVND in the germline V gene (reference sequence). The CDR3 extends over 14 amino acids. The ends were cut back, 2 bases at V and 7 bases at J, with 14 bases in the middle. The CDR3 bases are TGTGCCAGTAGTATATCTCAGGGGAGCACTGGCTACACCTTC. Its translation: CASSISQGSTGYTF.

This chain links TRBV4-1 with TRBJ1-1; unclear D gene. With 1 base removed from V and 0 bases from J, the gap between germline ends came to 6 bases. The CDR3 spans 14 residues. Germline lookup yields CDR1 MGHRA and CDR2 YSYEKL. DNA of the CDR3: TGCGCCAGCAGCCAAGGTACGTTGAACACTGAAGCTTTCTTT. Its protein is CASSQGTLNTEAFF.

This clone has at least ten counts. The chain combines TRBV30 with TRBJ1-5; 10 bases line up with TRBD1. The CDR3 consists of 14 residues. Germline CDR1 and CDR2: GTSNPN and SVGIG (reference sequence). V shed 2 bases and J 7 bases; nucleotides not matched to a gene: 5. The CDR3 region has the DNA TGTGCCTGGAGTCCGGGACAGGGGCCGCAGCCCCAGCATTTT. This codes for CAWSPGQGPQPQHF.

The chain employs TRBV12-3 or TRBV12-4 and TRBJ1-1, with unresolved D. The CDR3 extends over 12 amino acids. Trimming shortened V by 11 bases and J by 6 bases, and 16 bases separated the two germline ends. CDR3 DNA: TGTGCCGCAAGGGAGGGAGTCTCTGAAGCTTTCTTT. Its protein product is CAAREGVSEAFF.

V and J are TRBV4-3 and TRBJ2-7; 9 bases map to TRBD1. The CDR3 is 15 residues long. CDR1 and CDR2 (germline): LGHNA, YSLEER. J was trimmed by 2 bases and V by 1 base; bases with no gene match: 3. The CDR3 protein is CASSQAGTGTYEQYF. The DNA of the CDR3 is TGCGCCAGCAGCCAAGCCGGGACAGGGACCTACGAGCAGTACTTC.

This rearrangement joins TRBV4-3 to TRBJ1-4; 7 nucleotides align to TRBD1. The ends lost 4 bases at V and 0 bases at J; junction bases unmatched: 5. The CDR3 loop spans 16 amino acids. CDR1 is LGHNA, CDR2 YSLEER, per germline. Written as DNA, the CDR3 is TGCGCCAGCAGCCGGCGGACAGGTTCAACTAATGAAAAACTGTTTTTT. Encoded protein: CASSRRTGSTNEKLFF.

The chain employs TRBV5-4 and TRBJ2-3; 10 bases agree with TRBD2. V trimming: 7 bases; J trimming: 1 base; junction bases outside the gene matches: 3. Germline CDR1 and CDR2: SGHNT and YYREEE (reference sequence). CDR3 length: 14 amino acids. The CDR3 nucleotides are TGTGCCAGCCTAACTAGCGGGGGCACAGATACGCAGTATTTT. Its protein product is CASLTSGGTDTQYF.

The gene calls are TRBV5-6 and TRBJ1-2, with 9 bases lining up with TRBD1. The CDR3 consists of 13 residues. Trimming cost V 4 bases and J 8 bases; bases outside gene matches: 6. Germline assignment: CDR1 SGHDT and CDR2 YYEEEE. CDR3 loop: CASSTRTGDGYTF. The CDR3 DNA follows: TGTGCCAGCAGCACCCGGACAGGGGACGGCTACACCTTC.

The J gene is TRBJ1-2, the V gene TRBV19, with unresolved D. This CDR3 contains 14 residues. Germline CDR1 is LNHDA and CDR2 is SQIVND (reference sequence). The ends were cut back, 4 bases at V and 0 bases at J, with 9 bases in the middle. Here the CDR3 DNA reads TGTGCCAGTAGTAGAGGCCTTTCTAACTATGGCTACACCTTC. Translated: CASSRGLSNYGYTF. The full variable domain, rest sourced from reference TRBV19 and TRBJ1-2, is DGGITQSPKYLFRKEGQNVTLSCEQNLNHDAMYWYRQDPGQGLRLIYYSQIVNDFQKGDIAEGYSVSREKKESFPLTVTSAQKNPTAFYLCASSRGLSNYGYTFGSGTRLTVV.